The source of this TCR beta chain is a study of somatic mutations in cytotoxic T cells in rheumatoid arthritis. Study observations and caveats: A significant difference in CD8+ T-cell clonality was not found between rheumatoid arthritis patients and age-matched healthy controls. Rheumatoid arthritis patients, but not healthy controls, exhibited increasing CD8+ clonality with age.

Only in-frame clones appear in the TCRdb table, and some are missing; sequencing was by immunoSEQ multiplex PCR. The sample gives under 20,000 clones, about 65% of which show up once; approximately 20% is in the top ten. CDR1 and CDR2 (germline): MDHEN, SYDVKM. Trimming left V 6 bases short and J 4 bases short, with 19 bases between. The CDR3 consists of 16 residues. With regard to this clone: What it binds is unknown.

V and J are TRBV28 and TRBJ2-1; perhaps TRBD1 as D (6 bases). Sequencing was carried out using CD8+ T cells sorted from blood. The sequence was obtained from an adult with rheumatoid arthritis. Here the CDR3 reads CASSPDSIPGYNEQFF. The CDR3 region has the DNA TGTGCCAGCAGCCCGGACAGCATCCCGGGTTACAATGAGCAGTTCTTC.